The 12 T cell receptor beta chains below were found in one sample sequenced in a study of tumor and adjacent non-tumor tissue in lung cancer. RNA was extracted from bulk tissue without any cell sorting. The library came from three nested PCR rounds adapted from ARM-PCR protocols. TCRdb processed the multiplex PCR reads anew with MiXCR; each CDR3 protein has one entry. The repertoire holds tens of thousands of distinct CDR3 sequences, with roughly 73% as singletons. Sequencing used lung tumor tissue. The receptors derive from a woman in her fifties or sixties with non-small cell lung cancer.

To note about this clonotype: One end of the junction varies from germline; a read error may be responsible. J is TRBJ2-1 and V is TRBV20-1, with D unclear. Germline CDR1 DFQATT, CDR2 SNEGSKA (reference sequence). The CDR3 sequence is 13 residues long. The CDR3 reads CSGRVSFENEQIF. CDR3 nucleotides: TGCAGTGGTAGAGTTAGTTTCGAGAATGAGCAGATCTTC.

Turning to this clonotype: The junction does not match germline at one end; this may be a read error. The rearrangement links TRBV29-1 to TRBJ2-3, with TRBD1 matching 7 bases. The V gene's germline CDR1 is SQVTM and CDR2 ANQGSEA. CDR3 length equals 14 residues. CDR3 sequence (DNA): TGCAGTGTTGAAGGGGGCAGGGCGGAAGATATGCAGTATTTT. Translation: CSVEGGRAEDMQYF.

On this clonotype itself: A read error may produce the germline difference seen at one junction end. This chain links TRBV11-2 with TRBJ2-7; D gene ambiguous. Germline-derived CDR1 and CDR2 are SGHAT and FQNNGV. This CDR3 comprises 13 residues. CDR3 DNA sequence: TGTGCCAACAGCTTAGAATCTAAAGCCCAGCAGTACTTC. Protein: CANSLESKAQQYF.

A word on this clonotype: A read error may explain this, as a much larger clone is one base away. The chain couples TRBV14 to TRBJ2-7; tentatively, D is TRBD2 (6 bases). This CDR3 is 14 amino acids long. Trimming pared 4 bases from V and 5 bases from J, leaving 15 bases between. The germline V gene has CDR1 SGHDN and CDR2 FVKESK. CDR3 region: CASSRTNGINEQYF. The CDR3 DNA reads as TGTGCCAGCAGCCGGACTAACGGGATTAACGAGCAGTACTTC.

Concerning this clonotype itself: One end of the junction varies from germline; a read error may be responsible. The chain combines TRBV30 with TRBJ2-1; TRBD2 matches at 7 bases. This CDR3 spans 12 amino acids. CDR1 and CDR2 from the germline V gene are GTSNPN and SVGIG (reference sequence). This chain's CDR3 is CAWSSGGYEKFF. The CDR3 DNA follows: TGTGCCTGGAGTTCCGGGGGGTATGAGAAGTTCTTC.

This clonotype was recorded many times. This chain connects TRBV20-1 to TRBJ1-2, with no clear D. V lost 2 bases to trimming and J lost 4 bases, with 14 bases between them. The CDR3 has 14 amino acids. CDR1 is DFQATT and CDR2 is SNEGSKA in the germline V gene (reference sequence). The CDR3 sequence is CSARPWRWLYGYTF. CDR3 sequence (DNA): TGCAGTGCTAGACCCTGGCGCTGGCTCTATGGCTACACCTTC.

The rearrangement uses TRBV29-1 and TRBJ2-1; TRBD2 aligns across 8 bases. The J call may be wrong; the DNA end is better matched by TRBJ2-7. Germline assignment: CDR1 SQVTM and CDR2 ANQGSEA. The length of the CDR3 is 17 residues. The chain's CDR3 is CSVEQAGVFYDYNEQYF. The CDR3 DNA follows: TGCAGCGTTGAGCAAGCGGGAGTATTCTACGATTACAATGAACAGTACTTC.

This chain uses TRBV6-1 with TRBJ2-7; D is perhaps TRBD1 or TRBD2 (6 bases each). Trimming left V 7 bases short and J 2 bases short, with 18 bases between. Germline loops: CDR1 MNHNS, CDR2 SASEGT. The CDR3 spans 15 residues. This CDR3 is CASTEGPGETYEQYF. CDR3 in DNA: TGTGCCAGCACGGAGGGACCAGGGGAGACCTACGAGCAGTACTTC.

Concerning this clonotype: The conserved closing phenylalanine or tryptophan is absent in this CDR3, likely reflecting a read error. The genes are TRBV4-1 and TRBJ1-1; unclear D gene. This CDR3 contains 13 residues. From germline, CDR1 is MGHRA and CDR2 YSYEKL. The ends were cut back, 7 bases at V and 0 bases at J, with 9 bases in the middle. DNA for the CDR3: TGCGCCAGCAACTTGAATTTGAACACTGAAGCTTTCATT. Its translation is CASNLNLNTEAFI.

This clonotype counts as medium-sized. The CDR3, as DNA: TGTGCCAGCAGTCTTAGACTAGCGGGCCCCTACGAGCAGTACTTC. Amino acids: CASSLRLAGPYEQYF. V and J are TRBV12-3 or TRBV12-4 and TRBJ2-7; TRBD2 aligns across 10 bases. The CDR3 extends over 15 amino acids. The J segment lost 2 bases and the V segment lost 5 bases, leaving 6 bases of the junction unmatched.

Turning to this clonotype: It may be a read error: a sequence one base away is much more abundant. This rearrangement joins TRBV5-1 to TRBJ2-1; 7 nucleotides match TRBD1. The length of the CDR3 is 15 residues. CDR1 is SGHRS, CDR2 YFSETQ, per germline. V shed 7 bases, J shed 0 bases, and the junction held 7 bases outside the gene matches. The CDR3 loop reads CASRSRTGSYNEQFF. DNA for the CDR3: TGCGCCAGCCGCTCGAGGACAGGCTCCTACAATGAGCAGTTCTTC.

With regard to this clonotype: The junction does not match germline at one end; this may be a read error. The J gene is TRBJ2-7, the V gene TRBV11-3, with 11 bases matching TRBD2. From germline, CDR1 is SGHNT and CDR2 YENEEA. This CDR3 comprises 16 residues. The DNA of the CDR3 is TGTGCCAGTAGCTTAGATGGGACTAGCGGATTTTACGAGCGATACTTC. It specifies CASSLDGTSGFYERYF.